This is a list of T cell receptor beta chains from one sample in a study of T cell repertoires in cytomegalovirus infection. TCRdb re-called the reads with MiXCR, one entry per CDR3 protein. The sample includes 830,000 or so distinct CDR3 sequences, 30% to 35% of them seen just once. These receptors are not linked to any known antigen. The sequenced sample was cultured CD8+ T cells from PBMCs, obtained from culture after CMV antigen stimulation. Receptor source: a human donor in good health (CMV status not recorded). Some clones in this sample may be carry-over from other donors' samples. CDR3s include the opening cysteine and the closing phenylalanine or tryptophan. D genes are given only for firm matches. Size tells how often a clone was seen (once, few, many) or the class of an expanded clone, and some rows leave it out.

CDR3aa	CDR3nt	abundance	d_gene	j_gene	v_gene
CSTRSEGIGSYNEQFF	TGCAGTACTAGGTCCGAGGGAATAGGATCCTACAATGAGCAGTTCTTC	.	.	TRBJ2-1	TRBV20-1
CATSRDSSDTQYF	TGTGCCACCAGCAGAGATAGCTCAGATACGCAGTATTTT	.	.	TRBJ2-3	TRBV15
CASSPTSGVYNEQFF	TGCGCCAGCAGCCCCACTAGCGGGGTCTACAATGAGCAGTTCTTC	many	TRBD2	TRBJ2-1	TRBV5-1
CATSDPGTGDYGYTF	TGTGCCACCAGTGATCCCGGGACAGGGGACTATGGCTACACCTTC	.	TRBD1	TRBJ1-2	TRBV24-1
CASSQDRANEQFF	TGTGCCAGCAGTCAAGACAGGGCTAATGAGCAGTTCTTC	many	TRBD1	TRBJ2-1	TRBV6-5
CASIQDRGTQETQYF	TGTGCCAGCATCCAAGACAGGGGGACACAAGAGACCCAGTACTTC	few	TRBD1	TRBJ2-5	TRBV5-6
CASSPAWRDTEAFF	TGTGCCAGCAGCCCTGCTTGGAGGGACACTGAAGCTTTCTTT	.	.	TRBJ1-1	TRBV11-2
CATSDRAGTGRTDTQYF	TGTGCCACCAGTGATCGCGCCGGGACAGGCCGCACAGATACGCAGTATTTT	.	TRBD1	TRBJ2-3	TRBV24-1
CASSFRTEKGADTQYF	TGTGCCAGCAGCTTTCGGACAGAAAAGGGAGCAGATACGCAGTATTTT	few	.	TRBJ2-3	TRBV5-4
CASSELGFYYEQYF	TGTGCCAGCAGTGAGCTGGGGTTCTACTACGAGCAGTACTTC	.	.	TRBJ2-7	TRBV6-1
CASSPTRQGPEAFF	TGTGCCAGTAGTCCTACCAGACAGGGTCCTGAAGCTTTCTTT	.	TRBD1	TRBJ1-1	TRBV19
CASSPSFDRTSSTDTQYF	TGTGCCAGCAGTCCAAGCTTTGACAGGACATCTAGCACAGATACGCAGTATTTT	.	.	TRBJ2-3	TRBV12-3/TRBV12-4
CASSGRGGNYGYTF	TGTGCCAGCAGTGGTAGGGGGGGAAACTATGGCTACACCTTC	few	.	TRBJ1-2	TRBV12-3/TRBV12-4
CASSLVPGGLNTEAFF	TGTGCCAGCAGCTTAGTTCCAGGGGGCTTGAACACTGAAGCTTTCTTT	.	TRBD1	TRBJ1-1	TRBV7-2
CASSSRDRGYSNQPQHF	TGTGCCAGCAGCTCCCGGGACAGGGGTTATAGCAATCAGCCCCAGCATTTT	many	TRBD1	TRBJ1-5	TRBV7-6
CASSPSDREPAINQPQHF	TGTGCCAGCTCACCGTCTGACAGGGAACCGGCAATCAATCAGCCCCAGCATTTT	.	TRBD1	TRBJ1-5	TRBV18
CASSELAGGHSYTGELFF	TGTGCCAGCAGTGAACTAGCGGGGGGGCACTCCTACACCGGGGAGCTGTTTTTT	few	TRBD2	TRBJ2-2	TRBV6-1
CARDRYTGELFF	TGTGCCAGGGACAGGTACACCGGGGAGCTGTTTTTT	few	TRBD1	TRBJ2-2	TRBV2
CASSSSGGPYSNQPQHF	TGTGCCAGCAGCTCGAGCGGGGGCCCCTATAGCAATCAGCCCCAGCATTTT	.	.	TRBJ1-5	TRBV7-2
CASSLAGDSIYNSPLHF	TGTGCCAGCAGCTTAGCGGGGGACAGCATTTATAATTCACCCCTCCACTTT	.	TRBD1	TRBJ1-6	TRBV7-9
CASSPWDDLQETQYF	TGTGCCAGCAGTCCGTGGGACGATCTTCAAGAGACCCAGTACTTC	.	.	TRBJ2-5	TRBV6-2/TRBV6-3
CASVVGNTEAFF	TGTGCTAGTGTAGTGGGGAACACTGAAGCTTTCTTT	.	.	TRBJ1-1	TRBV12-5
CASSLDLDDEQFF	TGTGCCAGCAGCCTCGATCTGGATGATGAGCAGTTCTTC	many	.	TRBJ2-1	TRBV7-9
CAISELGRTEAFF	TGTGCCATCAGTGAGTTAGGGCGGACTGAAGCTTTCTTT	.	.	TRBJ1-1	TRBV10-3
CASREEDGNSPLHF	TGTGCCAGCAGGGAAGAGGATGGAAATTCACCCCTCCACTTT	many	.	TRBJ1-6	TRBV7-3
CASALGQGMNTEAFF	TGTGCTAGTGCCCTGGGACAGGGAATGAACACTGAAGCTTTCTTT	.	TRBD1	TRBJ1-1	TRBV12-5
CASSSSVRRGQLNTEAFF	TGTGCCAGCAGCTCATCAGTTAGGAGAGGACAGTTGAACACTGAAGCTTTCTTT	.	.	TRBJ1-1	TRBV7-6
CASRLSPGPDTQYF	TGTGCCAGCAGGTTATCCCCCGGGCCAGATACGCAGTATTTT	.	.	TRBJ2-3	TRBV27
CASTSLAGVGGLNTIYF	TGTGCCAGCACCTCACTGGCAGGAGTAGGGGGCTTAAACACCATATATTTT	.	TRBD1	TRBJ1-3	TRBV27
CASSYYWESSGNTIYF	TGTGCCAGCAGTTACTATTGGGAAAGCTCTGGAAACACCATATATTTT	many	.	TRBJ1-3	TRBV6-6
CASNPTPGRHSNQPQHF	TGTGCCAGCAATCCCACGCCGGGCAGACATAGCAATCAGCCCCAGCATTTT	.	.	TRBJ1-5	TRBV27
CATRGGYTDTKYF	TGTGCCACCCGTGGTGGGTACACAGATACGAAGTATTTT	.	.	TRBJ2-3	TRBV7-2
CASSPTDSLVDNVLTF	TGTGCCAGCAGTCCCACGGACAGCCTTGTAGATAACGTCCTGACTTTC	.	.	TRBJ2-6	TRBV27
CASSYLELGQKQAGELFF	TGTGCCAGCAGTTATTTAGAGCTAGGACAGAAACAAGCCGGGGAGCTGTTTTTT	.	.	TRBJ2-2	TRBV6-2/TRBV6-3
CASSYRGQVTGELFF	TGTGCCAGCAGCTACAGGGGGCAGGTCACCGGGGAGCTGTTTTTT	.	TRBD1	TRBJ2-2	TRBV11-3
CASSQDTGVPNTEAFF	TGCGCCAGCAGCCAAGATACAGGAGTACCGAACACTGAAGCTTTCTTT	.	.	TRBJ1-1	TRBV4-1
CASSLGCDTQYF	TGTGCCAGCAGCTTAGGATGTGATACGCAGTATTTT	.	.	TRBJ2-3	TRBV7-9